Sequencing of this TCR beta chain was carried out in a study of blood T cell repertoires in COVID-19. Overall study context: COVID-19 samples from acute and convalescent phases originated in the United States, Italy and Spain. PBMCs, B-cell-depleted T cells, or T cells provided the cDNA or gDNA that made up the material.

V was pared by 3 bases and J by 2 bases, with 7 bases of the junction left unmatched. The CDR3 length is 14 residues. Germline loops: CDR1 GTSNPN, CDR2 SVGIG (reference sequence). Original data processing: Scientists estimated how many nucleated cells there were by amplifying reference gene primers. Assay: immunoSEQ multiplex PCR; the TCRdb copy retains only in-frame clones and omits some. Clone size and V and J calls were adopted from that table, with D and trimming inferred from the DNA. The table has 230,000 or so clones, around 86% seen once; the top ten hold roughly 5%. The receptor comes from a human donor in a cohort sampled during active COVID-19. The sample comprised peripheral blood. The chain recombines TRBV30 with TRBJ2-7; 7 positions match TRBD2. CDR3 region: CAWRKAGLTYEQYF. In DNA, the CDR3 is TGTGCCTGGAGGAAAGCGGGACTTACCTACGAGCAGTACTTC.